A single sample gave rise to the 10 T cell receptor beta chains below, sequenced in a study of identical twins. MiXCR, run by TCRdb on the 5' RACE reads, gives a single entry per CDR3 protein. The sample consists of hundreds of thousands of distinct CDR3 sequences, more than 12% of them appearing once. Sequences were obtained from memory (CD45RO+) T cells sorted from blood. The receptors stem from a woman aged 18-29 years in good health.

This clonotype has more than one count but fewer than ten. The gene calls are TRBV20-1 and TRBJ1-1, with D possibly TRBD1 on 5 matching bases. Per the germline V gene, CDR1 is DFQATT and CDR2 is SNEGSKA (reference sequence). The ends were cut back, 2 bases at V and 5 bases at J, with 9 bases in the middle. The CDR3 runs 12 residues. CDR3: CSARPGVTEAFF. The CDR3 nucleotides read TGCAGTGCTAGACCGGGGGTGACTGAAGCTTTCTTT.

This clonotype appeared a few times. The chain recombines TRBV20-1 with TRBJ2-5; D remains ambiguous. The CDR3 contains 14 residues. V dropped 3 bases and J dropped 5 bases, with 16 bases sitting between them. The germline V gene has CDR1 DFQATT and CDR2 SNEGSKA (reference sequence). In nucleotides, the CDR3 is TGCAGTGCTAGGCCGGTAGCTAGGTTGGAGACCCAGTACTTC. Translated, it gives CSARPVARLETQYF.

The sample holds a few counts of this clonotype. The chain has TRBV6-1 and TRBJ1-2, with D unresolved. Trimming shortened V by 5 bases and J by 1 base, and 11 bases separated the two germline ends. The CDR3 spans 14 residues. CDR1 is MNHNS, CDR2 SASEGT, per germline. CDR3 loop: CASSPGWGNYGYTF. The CDR3 region has the DNA TGTGCCAGCAGTCCGGGATGGGGTAACTATGGCTACACCTTC.

This rearrangement joins TRBV6-2 or TRBV6-3 to TRBJ2-1; 13 nucleotides agree with TRBD2. The V segment lost 6 bases and the J segment 4 bases; nucleotides outside the gene matches: 6. The length of the CDR3 is 16 residues. From germline, CDR1 is MNHEY and CDR2 SVGEGT. CDR3 loop: CASRRPGLAGYNEQFF. The CDR3 DNA follows: TGTGCCAGCAGGCGACCGGGACTAGCGGGGTACAATGAGCAGTTCTTC.

The table lists this clonotype with many counts. V usage is TRBV12-3 or TRBV12-4 and J usage is TRBJ1-2; TRBD1 is a possible D gene (5 bases). The CDR3 is made up of 12 amino acids. Trimming cost V 1 base and J 6 bases, with 6 bases left between them. CDR3 region: CASSLGGDGYTF. Here the CDR3 DNA reads TGTGCCAGCAGTTTAGGAGGGGATGGCTACACCTTC.

The rearrangement joins TRBV11-1 to TRBJ2-6; the match to TRBD1 covers 7 bases. Looked up from germline, CDR1 is SGHAT and CDR2 is FQDESV (reference sequence). J lost 2 bases, V lost 5 bases, and 12 bases had no gene match. The CDR3 has 18 amino acids. The CDR3 bases are TGTGCCAGCAGCCCCCTTGGGACAGAAGGTCCTGGGGCCAACGTCCTGACTTTC. This encodes CASSPLGTEGPGANVLTF.

The chain is built from TRBV7-3 and TRBJ2-1; D is unresolved. The CDR3 loop spans 12 amino acids. Germline V gene lookup returns CDR1 SGHTA and CDR2 FQGTGA. Trimming cost V 3 bases and J 9 bases, with 9 bases left between them. The CDR3 DNA is TGTGCCAGCAGCTTTCAGGCTGGTGAGCAGTTCTTC. Its translation is CASSFQAGEQFF. Variable domain in full (rest from reference TRBV7-3 and TRBJ2-1): GAGVSQTPSNKVTEKGKYVELRCDPISGHTALYWYRQSLGQGPEFLIYFQGTGAADDSGLPNDRFFAVRPEGSVSTLKIQRTERGDSAVYLCASSFQAGEQFFGPGTRLTVL.

The chain uses TRBV28 and TRBJ2-7, with 10 bases fitting TRBD1. This CDR3 is 15 amino acids long. Trimming removed 1 base from V and 4 bases from J; junction bases left unmatched: 4. Looked up from germline, CDR1 is MDHEN and CDR2 is SYDVKM. CDR3 sequence reads: CASSLLTGGQYEQYF. In nucleotides, the CDR3 is TGTGCCAGCAGTTTATTGACAGGGGGCCAATACGAGCAGTACTTC.

The chain employs TRBV10-3 and TRBJ2-7; TRBD2 matches 11 bases. Germline CDR1 ENHRY, CDR2 SYGVKD. The CDR3 has 16 amino acids. After removal of 5 bases from V and 6 bases from J, the junction contained 12 bases not matched to a gene. CDR3 in DNA: TGTGCCATCAGTCTGAGTTTAGCGGGAGGGCCTAGCGAGCAGTACTTC. This encodes CAISLSLAGGPSEQYF.

This clonotype appeared many times. The chain combines TRBV12-3 or TRBV12-4 with TRBJ2-1; no definite D call. This CDR3 spans 11 amino acids. The V and J ends lost 6 bases and 7 bases respectively, with 7 bases between them. The CDR3 DNA is TGTGCCAGCAGCTGGGGAAATGAGCAGTTCTTC. Its translation: CASSWGNEQFF.